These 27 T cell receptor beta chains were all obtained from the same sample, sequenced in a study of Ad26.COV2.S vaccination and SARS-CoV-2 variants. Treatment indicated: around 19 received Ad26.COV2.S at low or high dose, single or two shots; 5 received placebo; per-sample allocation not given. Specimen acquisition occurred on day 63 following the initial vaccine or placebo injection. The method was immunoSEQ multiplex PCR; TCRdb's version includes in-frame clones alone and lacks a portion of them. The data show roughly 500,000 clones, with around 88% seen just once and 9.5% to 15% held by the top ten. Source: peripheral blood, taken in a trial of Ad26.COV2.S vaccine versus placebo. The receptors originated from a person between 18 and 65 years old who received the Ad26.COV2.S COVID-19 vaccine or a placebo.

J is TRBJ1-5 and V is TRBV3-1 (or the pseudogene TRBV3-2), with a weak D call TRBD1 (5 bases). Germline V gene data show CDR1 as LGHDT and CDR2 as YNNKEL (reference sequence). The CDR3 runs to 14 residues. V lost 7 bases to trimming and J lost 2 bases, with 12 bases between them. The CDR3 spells CASTLGGGNQPQHF. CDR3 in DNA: TGTGCCAGCACCCTGGGGGGTGGCAATCAGCCCCAGCATTTT.

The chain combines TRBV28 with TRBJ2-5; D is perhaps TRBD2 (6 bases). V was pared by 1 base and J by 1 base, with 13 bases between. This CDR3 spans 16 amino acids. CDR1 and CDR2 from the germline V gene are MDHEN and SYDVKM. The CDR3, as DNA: TGTGCCAGCAGTTTATCGACCCCGGGACTCCAAGAGACCCAGTACTTC. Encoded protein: CASSLSTPGLQETQYF.

This chain's CDR3 is CASSISRRYTDTQYF. CDR3 bases: TGTGCCAGTAGTATTTCCCGGAGATACACAGATACGCAGTATTTT. The V and J genes are TRBV19 and TRBJ2-3; D unclear. Germline V gives CDR1 LNHDA, CDR2 SQIVND (reference sequence). This CDR3 is 15 amino acids long. The V end lost 3 bases, the J end lost 2 bases, and 12 bases lay between the germline ends.

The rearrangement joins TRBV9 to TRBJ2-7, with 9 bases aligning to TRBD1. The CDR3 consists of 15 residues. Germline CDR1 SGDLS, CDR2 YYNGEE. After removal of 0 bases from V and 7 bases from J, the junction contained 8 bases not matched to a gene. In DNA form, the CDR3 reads TGTGCCAGCAGCGTAGGGGACAGGGCCCGTAGGGAGCAGTACTTC. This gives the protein CASSVGDRARREQYF.

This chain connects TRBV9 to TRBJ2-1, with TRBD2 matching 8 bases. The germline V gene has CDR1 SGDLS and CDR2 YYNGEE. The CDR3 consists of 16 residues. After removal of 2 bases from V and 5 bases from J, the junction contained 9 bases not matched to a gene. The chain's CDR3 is CASSVTKLAGDNEQFF. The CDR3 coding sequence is TGTGCCAGCAGCGTTACGAAGCTAGCGGGCGACAATGAGCAGTTCTTC.

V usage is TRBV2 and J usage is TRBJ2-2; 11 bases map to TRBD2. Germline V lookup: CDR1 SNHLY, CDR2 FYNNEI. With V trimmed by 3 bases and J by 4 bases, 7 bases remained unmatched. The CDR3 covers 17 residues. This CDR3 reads CASSEGGLAVSTGELFF. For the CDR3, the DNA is TGTGCCAGCAGTGAGGGGGGACTAGCGGTCTCCACCGGGGAGCTGTTTTTT. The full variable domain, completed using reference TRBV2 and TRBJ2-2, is EPEVTQTPSHQVTQMGQEVILRCVPISNHLYFYWYRQILGQKVEFLVSFYNNEISEKSEIFDDQFSVERPDGSNFTLKIRSTKLEDSAMYFCASSEGGLAVSTGELFFGEGSRLTVL.

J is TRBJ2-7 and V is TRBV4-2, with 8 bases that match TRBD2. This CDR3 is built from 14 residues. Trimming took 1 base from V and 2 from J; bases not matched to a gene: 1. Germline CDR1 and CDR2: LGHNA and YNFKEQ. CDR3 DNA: TGTGCCAGCAGCCAAGCGGGAGGGCCCTACGAGCAGTACTTC. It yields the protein CASSQAGGPYEQYF.

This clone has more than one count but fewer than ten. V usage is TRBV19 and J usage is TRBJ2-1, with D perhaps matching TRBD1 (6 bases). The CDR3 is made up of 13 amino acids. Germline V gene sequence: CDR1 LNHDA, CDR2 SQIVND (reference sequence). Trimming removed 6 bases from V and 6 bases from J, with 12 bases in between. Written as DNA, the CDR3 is TGTGCCAGTAGGGGTACAGGGTTCAATGAGCAGTTCTTC. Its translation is CASRGTGFNEQFF.

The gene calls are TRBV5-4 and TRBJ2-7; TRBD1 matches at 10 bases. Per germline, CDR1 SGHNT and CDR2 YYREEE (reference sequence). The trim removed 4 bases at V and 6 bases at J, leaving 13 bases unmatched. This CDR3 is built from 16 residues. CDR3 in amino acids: CASSRPLTGGSGEQYF. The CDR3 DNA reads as TGTGCCAGCAGCCGACCCCTGACAGGGGGCTCGGGCGAGCAGTACTTC.

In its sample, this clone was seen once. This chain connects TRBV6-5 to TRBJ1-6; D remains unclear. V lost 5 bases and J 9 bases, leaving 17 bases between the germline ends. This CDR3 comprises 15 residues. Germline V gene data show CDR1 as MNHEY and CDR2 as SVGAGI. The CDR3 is CASSRTGDRGSPLHF. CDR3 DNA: TGTGCCAGCAGTCGCACGGGCGATCGGGGTTCACCCCTCCACTTT.

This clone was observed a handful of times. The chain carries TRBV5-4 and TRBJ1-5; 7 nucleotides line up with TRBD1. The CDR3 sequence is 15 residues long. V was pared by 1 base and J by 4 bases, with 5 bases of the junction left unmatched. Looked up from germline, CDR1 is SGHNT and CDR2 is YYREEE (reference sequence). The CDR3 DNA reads TGTGCCAGCAGCTTGACACCGGGACAGAATCAGCCCCAGCATTTT. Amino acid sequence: CASSLTPGQNQPQHF.

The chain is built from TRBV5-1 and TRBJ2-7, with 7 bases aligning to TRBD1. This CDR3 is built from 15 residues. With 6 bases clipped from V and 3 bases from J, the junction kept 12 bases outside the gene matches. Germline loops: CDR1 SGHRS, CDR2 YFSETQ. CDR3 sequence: CASTRGTALLYEQYF. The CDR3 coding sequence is TGCGCCAGCACCCGAGGGACAGCCCTACTCTACGAGCAGTACTTC.

CDR3 loop: CASSLTARAREQFF. The DNA of the CDR3 is TGTGCCAGCAGCTTAACCGCGCGGGCGCGTGAGCAGTTCTTC. The rearrangement joins TRBV7-9 to TRBJ2-1, with D possibly matching TRBD2 (5 bases). The V gene's germline CDR1 is SEHNR and CDR2 FQNEAQ (reference sequence). V was cut by 2 bases and J by 9 bases, with 14 bases left in between. The CDR3 is 14 residues long.

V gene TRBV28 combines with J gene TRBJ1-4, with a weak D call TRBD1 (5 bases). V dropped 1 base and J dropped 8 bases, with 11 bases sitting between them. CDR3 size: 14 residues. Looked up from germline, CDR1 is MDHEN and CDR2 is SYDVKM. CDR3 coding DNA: TGTGCCAGCAGTTTATTGGACACGGGGGAAAAACTGTTTTTT. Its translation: CASSLLDTGEKLFF.

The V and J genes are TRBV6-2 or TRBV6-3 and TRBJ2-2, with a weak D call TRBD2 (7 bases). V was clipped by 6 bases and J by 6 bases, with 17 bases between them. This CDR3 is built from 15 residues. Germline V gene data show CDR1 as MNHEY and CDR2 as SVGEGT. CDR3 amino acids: CASSPKGGGAGELFF. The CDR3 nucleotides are TGTGCCAGCAGCCCCAAGGGGGGAGGGGCCGGGGAGCTGTTTTTT.

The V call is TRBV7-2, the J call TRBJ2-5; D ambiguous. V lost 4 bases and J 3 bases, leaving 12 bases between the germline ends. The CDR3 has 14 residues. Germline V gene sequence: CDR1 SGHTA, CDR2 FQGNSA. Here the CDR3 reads CASSSYTGKETQYF. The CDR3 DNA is TGTGCCAGCAGCTCCTATACGGGTAAAGAGACCCAGTACTTC.

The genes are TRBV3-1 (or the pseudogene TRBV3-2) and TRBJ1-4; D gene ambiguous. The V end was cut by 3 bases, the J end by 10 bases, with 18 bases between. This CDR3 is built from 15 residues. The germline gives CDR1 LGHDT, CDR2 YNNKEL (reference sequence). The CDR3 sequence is CASSHPAGVGIKLFF. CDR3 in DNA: TGTGCCAGCAGCCATCCGGCCGGCGTTGGTATAAAACTGTTTTTT.

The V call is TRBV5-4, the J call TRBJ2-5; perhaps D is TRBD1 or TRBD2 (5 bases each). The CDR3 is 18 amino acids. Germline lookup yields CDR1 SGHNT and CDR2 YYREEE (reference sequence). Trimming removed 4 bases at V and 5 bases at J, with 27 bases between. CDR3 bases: TGTGCCAGCAGCCCCCCCACCCCGGTGACAGACTCGGGGGAGACCCAGTACTTC. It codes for CASSPPTPVTDSGETQYF.

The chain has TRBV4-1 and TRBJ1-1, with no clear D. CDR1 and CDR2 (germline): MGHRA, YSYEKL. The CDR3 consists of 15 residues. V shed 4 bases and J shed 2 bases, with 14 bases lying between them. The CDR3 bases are TGCGCCAGCAGCCCTCAATGGTTCGGTAACACTGAAGCTTTCTTT. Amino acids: CASSPQWFGNTEAFF.

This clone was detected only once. The CDR3 nucleotides are TGTGCCAGCAGCTCGGGACTAGCGGGATGGGAGGAGCAGTTCTTC. Encoded protein: CASSSGLAGWEEQFF. The V and J genes are TRBV11-2 and TRBJ2-1, with TRBD2 identical over 13 bases. Germline CDR1 reads SGHAT; CDR2 reads FQNNGV. The CDR3 loop spans 15 amino acids. Trimming at V came to 4 bases and at J to 10 bases, leaving 7 bases not matched to a gene.

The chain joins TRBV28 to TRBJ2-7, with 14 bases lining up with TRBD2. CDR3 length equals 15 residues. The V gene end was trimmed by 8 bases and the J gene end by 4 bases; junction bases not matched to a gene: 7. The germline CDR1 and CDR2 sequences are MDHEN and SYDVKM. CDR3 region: CASGLAGGRVYEQYF. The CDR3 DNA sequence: TGTGCCAGCGGACTAGCGGGAGGCAGGGTATACGAGCAGTACTTC.

The CDR3 bases are TGTGCCAGCAGTCAGGCCCGCCTTGGGCCTACTAGCACAGATACGCAGTATTTT. Its translation: CASSQARLGPTSTDTQYF. The rearrangement joins TRBV27 to TRBJ2-3; D ambiguous. CDR1 and CDR2 from the germline V gene are MNHEY and SMNVEV (reference sequence). The CDR3 is 18 residues long. V lost 5 bases and J 0 bases, leaving 21 bases between the germline ends.

The CDR3 loop reads CASSLGLWAASEQYF. Written as DNA, the CDR3 is TGTGCCAGCAGCTTAGGGTTGTGGGCGGCGTCCGAGCAGTACTTC. The chain combines TRBV13 with TRBJ2-7; no reliable D call. Germline assignment: CDR1 PRHDT and CDR2 FYEKMQ (reference sequence). The CDR3 loop spans 15 amino acids. The V gene lost 0 bases and the J gene lost 6 bases, with 15 bases spanning the gap.

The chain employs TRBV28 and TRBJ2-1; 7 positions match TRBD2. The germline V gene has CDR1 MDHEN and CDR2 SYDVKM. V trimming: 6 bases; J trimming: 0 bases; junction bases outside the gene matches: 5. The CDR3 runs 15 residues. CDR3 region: CASSLLADSYNEQFF. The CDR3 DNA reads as TGTGCCAGCAGCCTCCTAGCGGACTCCTACAATGAGCAGTTCTTC.

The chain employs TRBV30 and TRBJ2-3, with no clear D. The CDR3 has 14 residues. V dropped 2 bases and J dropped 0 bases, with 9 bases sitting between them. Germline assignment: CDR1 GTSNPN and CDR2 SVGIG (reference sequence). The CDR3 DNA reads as TGTGCCTGGAGTAGTGGATCTAGCACAGATACGCAGTATTTT. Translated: CAWSSGSSTDTQYF.

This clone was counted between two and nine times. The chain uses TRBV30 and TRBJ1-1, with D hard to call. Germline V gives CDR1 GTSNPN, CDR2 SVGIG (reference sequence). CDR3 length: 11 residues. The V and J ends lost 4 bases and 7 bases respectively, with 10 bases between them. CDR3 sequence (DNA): TGTGCCTGGACCAAGGAAGTTGAAGCTTTCTTT. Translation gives CAWTKEVEAFF.

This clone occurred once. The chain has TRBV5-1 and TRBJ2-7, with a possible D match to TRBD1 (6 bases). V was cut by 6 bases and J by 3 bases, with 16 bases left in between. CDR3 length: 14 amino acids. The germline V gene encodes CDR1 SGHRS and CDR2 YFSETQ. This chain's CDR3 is CASNSGTRGYEQYF. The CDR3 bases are TGCGCCAGCAATTCCGGGACACGGGGCTACGAGCAGTACTTC.